This T cell receptor (beta chain) was observed in a study of identical twins. This CDR3 is built from 14 residues. Germline CDR1 and CDR2: LGHDT and YNNKEL (reference sequence). V lost 3 bases and J lost 4, with 13 bases in between. This clonotype was recorded at least ten times. MiXCR was run by TCRdb on the 5' RACE reads, yielding one entry per CDR3 protein. The sample shows some 230,000 distinct CDR3 sequences, around 6.5% of them seen only once. These sequences were also reported in another study, on T cells expressing NK-cell markers. That paper states: Sorted CD3+CD56-NKG2C+, CD3+CD56+NKG2C+ and CD3+CD56+NKG2C- T cells supplied the TCR beta repertoires. In several donors, dominant CD3+CD56+NKG2C+ clones formed roughly 1.0-8% of CD8+ cells.

The TCR originated in a young woman in good health. This chain uses TRBV3-1 with TRBJ2-7, with a possible D match to TRBD1 (6 bases). The specimen sequenced was CD8+ T cells sorted from blood. The CDR3 nucleotides read TGTGCCAGCAGCCATTTCGGACAGTCTTACGAGCAGTACTTC. Residues: CASSHFGQSYEQYF.